The clone carrying this T cell receptor beta chain occurred many times. The antigen remains undetermined. The sample belongs to a study of Graves' ophthalmopathy and Graves' hyperthyroidism. Overall study context: Untreated patients at initial diagnosis provided peripheral blood. Study-wide results and limits: Classification of ophthalmopathy versus stable hyperthyroidism by a 13-signature model yielded around 90% sensitivity and roughly 80% specificity.

This CDR3 comprises 15 residues. Germline V lookup: CDR1 MNHEY, CDR2 SMNVEV (reference sequence). J was trimmed by 2 bases and V by 3 bases; bases with no gene match: 5. TCR beta CDR3 amplification used RNA transcripts. An opening RT-PCR round employed HTBI primers and preceded a second-round multiplex PCR. TCRdb passed the multiplex PCR reads through MiXCR, listing each CDR3 protein once. This table holds more than 300,000 distinct CDR3 sequences, 15% found once. Reliance was placed on clinical symptoms, serum thyroxine, TRAb, thyroid ultrasound and orbital computed tomography for diagnosis. The sequencing input was peripheral blood. This receptor was obtained from a woman between 18 and 30 years old with stable Graves' hyperthyroidism. The chain carries TRBV27 and TRBJ2-5; 8 bases are shared with TRBD2. Here the CDR3 reads CASSFAGGLQETQYF. The CDR3 DNA reads TGTGCCAGCAGTTTCGCGGGGGGTCTACAAGAGACCCAGTACTTC.